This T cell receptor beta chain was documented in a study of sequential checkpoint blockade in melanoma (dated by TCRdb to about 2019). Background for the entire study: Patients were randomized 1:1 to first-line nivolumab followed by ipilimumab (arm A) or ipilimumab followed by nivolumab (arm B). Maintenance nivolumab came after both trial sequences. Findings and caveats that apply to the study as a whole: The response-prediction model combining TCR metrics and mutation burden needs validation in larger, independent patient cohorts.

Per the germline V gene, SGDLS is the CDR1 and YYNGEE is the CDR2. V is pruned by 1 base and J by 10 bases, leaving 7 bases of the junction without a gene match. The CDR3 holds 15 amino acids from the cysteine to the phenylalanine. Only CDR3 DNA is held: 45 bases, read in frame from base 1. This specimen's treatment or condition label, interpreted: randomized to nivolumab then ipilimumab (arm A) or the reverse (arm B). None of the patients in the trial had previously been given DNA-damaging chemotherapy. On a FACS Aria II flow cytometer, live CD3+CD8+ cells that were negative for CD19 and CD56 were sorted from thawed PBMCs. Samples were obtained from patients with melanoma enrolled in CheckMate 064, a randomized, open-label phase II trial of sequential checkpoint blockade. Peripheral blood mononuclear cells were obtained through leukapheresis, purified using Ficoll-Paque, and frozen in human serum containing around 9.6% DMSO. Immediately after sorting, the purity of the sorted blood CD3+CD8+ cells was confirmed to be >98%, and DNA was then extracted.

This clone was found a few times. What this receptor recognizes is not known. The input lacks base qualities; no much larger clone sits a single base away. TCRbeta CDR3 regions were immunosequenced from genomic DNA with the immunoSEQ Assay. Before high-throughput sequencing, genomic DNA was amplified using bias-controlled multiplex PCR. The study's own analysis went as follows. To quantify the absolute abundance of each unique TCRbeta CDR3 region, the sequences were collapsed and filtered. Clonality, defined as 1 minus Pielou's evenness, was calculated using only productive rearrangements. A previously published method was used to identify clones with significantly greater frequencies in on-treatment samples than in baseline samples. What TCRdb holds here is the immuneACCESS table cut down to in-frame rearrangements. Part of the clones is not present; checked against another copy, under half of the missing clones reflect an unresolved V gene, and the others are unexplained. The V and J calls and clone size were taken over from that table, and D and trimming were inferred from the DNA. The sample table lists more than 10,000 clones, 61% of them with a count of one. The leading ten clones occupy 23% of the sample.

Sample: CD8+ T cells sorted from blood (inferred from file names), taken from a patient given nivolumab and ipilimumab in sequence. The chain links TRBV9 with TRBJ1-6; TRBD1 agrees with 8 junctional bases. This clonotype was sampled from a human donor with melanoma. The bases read TGTGCCAGCAGCGTATCCCAGGGGGCAGGATCACCCCTCCACTTT. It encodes CASSVSQGAGSPLHF. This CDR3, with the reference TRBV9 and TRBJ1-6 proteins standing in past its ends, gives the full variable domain DSGVTQTPKHLITATGQRVTLRCSPRSGDLSVYWYQQSLDQGLQFLIQYYNGEERAKGNILERFSAQQFPDLHSELNLSSLELGDSALYFCASSVSQGAGSPLHFGNGTRLTVT.